A selection of T cell receptor beta chains follows, all from one sample in a study of T-cell reconstitution after alpha-beta-depleted transplantation in children. TCRdb re-derived calls from the PCR reads in MiXCR, one entry per CDR3 protein. The sample contains hundreds of thousands of distinct CDR3 sequences, 12% of which appear only once. The source material was PBMCs from the stem cell graft donor, sampled from the stem cell graft. The receptors here all came from a human donor who donated a stem cell graft to a child with acute lymphoblastic leukemia. The CDR3 runs from the conserved cysteine through the conserved F or W. Each record gives: V gene, CDR3 protein.

TRBV20-1 CSASFSSLYEQYF
TRBV20-1 CSARDGGWGSLPGPLHF
TRBV28 CASTLGGTHTDTQYF
TRBV5-1 CASSAGTGHIQETQYF
TRBV4-2 CASSQPERPGYEQYF
TRBV5-6 CASSLALGDRADTQYF
TRBV11-1 CASSTRDRAFVSNYGYTF
TRBV7-2 CASSLVALPDTQYF
TRBV5-5 CASSPGTGVTGELFF
TRBV28 CASTNGYGYTF
TRBV7-2 CASSGTSGGSSSYNEQFF
TRBV12-3/TRBV12-4 CASTPHRGGRTEAFF
TRBV5-6 CASSLSTGVRSNQPQHF
TRBV29-1 CSVSTGESYEQYF
TRBV5-6 CASSLWTRNGIDTQYF
TRBV28 CASTWGTQLAKNIQYF
TRBV5-4 CASSLGPGLIITYEQYF
TRBV20-1 CSARAGPQETQYF
TRBV27 CASRTGTSGTEQFF
TRBV6-6 CASSPDRSGELFF
TRBV6-1 CASSSTALQETQYF
TRBV15 CATSRVGRGQDKNIQYF
TRBV12-3/TRBV12-4 CASRGGNSNQPQHF
TRBV10-3 CAISETGPSQETQYF
TRBV10-3 CAISDHRRPFEQYF
TRBV12-3/TRBV12-4 CACGLAGAGETQYF
TRBV10-3 CAIGNEDQETQYF
TRBV19 CASSTGGYQPQHF
TRBV4-3 CASSPTGDAKNIQYF
TRBV7-9 CASSPRGGSADTQYF
TRBV20-1 CSAPFGGQYF
TRBV20-1 CSARDRWGGNTIYF
TRBV6-1 CASSENGGGGQPQHF
TRBV4-2 CASSQEVTEAFF
TRBV19 CASSIGVLTDTQYF
TRBV7-2 CASSLQKKNTEAFF
TRBV3-1 CASSPSEGQETQYF
TRBV6-2/TRBV6-3 CASSYTAGTHYNEQFF
TRBV14 CASSQAIGAGGSFEQYF
TRBV5-4 CASSPGSYGVADGYTF
TRBV7-7 CASSLNVGQGEQFF
TRBV6-5 CASRRDRPFSNEKLFF
TRBV6-5 CASSWRSGERELFF
TRBV7-9 CASRQLGQALYTEAFF
TRBV29-1 CSVAATEDSYEQYF
TRBV28 CASNSGIDYNEQFF
TRBV5-1 CASSFNVQGTHTQYF
TRBV20-1 CSARKFKTGLDNEQFF
TRBV10-3 CAITSGLTDTQYF
TRBV7-2 CASSSRQVSYEQYF
TRBV15 CATSRELPGQGIYEQYF
TRBV29-1 CSVIDPQGWGCF
TRBV12-3/TRBV12-4 CASRRYGTGNSGELFF
TRBV20-1 CSARGDFVTDTQYF